The following is a TCR beta chain sequence with its context. This clone's antigen is unknown. There are no base qualities to consult, and no much larger clone falls within one base. The sample originates from a study of blood T cell repertoires in COVID-19 (dated by TCRdb to 2020 to 2022). Looking at the study overall: Samples from collaborators originated in the United States, Italy and Spain and spanned both the acute and convalescent phases of COVID-19. Where available, HLA class I and class II types were obtained from metadata supplied by the sample provider rather than from assay-based typing. Samples came from the ongoing ImmuneRACE study (first 160 participants) plus 1,254 subjects from 6 global collaborators. The material from the prospective study consisted of cDNA or gDNA derived from T cells, B-cell-depleted T cells, or PBMCs. A freely available public database, intended as a resource for researchers studying the immune response to SARS-CoV-2, is where the repertoires were released. Nearly every sample came with metadata listing a de-identified subject ID, COVID-19 status, age in years and sex. Subjects who had been exposed to COVID-19, were actively infected with it, or had recovered from it provided the deeply sampled blood TCRbeta repertoires that made up the dataset. The research as a whole found: The quantity of clinical and demographic metadata differed by source and by participant and was supplied without curation.

TCRbeta CDR3 regions were amplified from genomic DNA using the immunoSEQ Assay, a bias-controlled multiplex PCR. The authors processed their data as follows. The number of nucleated cells in each sample was estimated from the amplification of reference gene primers within the assay. To quantify the absolute abundance of each unique TCRbeta CDR3 rearrangement, sequence reads were collapsed and filtered. Productive Simpson clonality was computed per sample as the square root of Simpson's diversity index over productive rearrangements. What TCRdb holds here is the immuneACCESS table cut down to in-frame rearrangements. Part of the clones is not present; checked against another copy, under half of the missing clones reflect an unresolved V gene, and the others are unexplained. The D gene and trimming were derived from the DNA, and the V and J assignments and clone size from that table. This sample comprises 100,000 to 150,000 clones, more than 70% of them detected only once. The ten largest make up about 5.4% of the sample.

Each collaborating institution followed its own protocols to collect whole blood in K2EDTA tubes. Collaborator samples were shipped for TCRbeta analysis as frozen whole blood, isolated PBMCs, or DNA extracted from either sample type. Trimming at the junction amounts to 3 bases on V and 2 bases on J, and the germline ends lie 11 bases apart. Inclusive of the bounding cysteine and phenylalanine, the CDR3 is 15 residues long. Kept here is only the CDR3 DNA, which spans 45 bases and is read in frame from base 1. For CDR1 and CDR2, the germline V gene (reference sequence) lists MNHEY and SMNVEV. The source material was peripheral blood. The receptor comes from a human donor in a cohort sampled during active COVID-19. The chain links TRBV27 with TRBJ1-5, with the D segment identity uncertain. CDR3 reads: CASSFRWLGNQPQHF. The DNA sequence is given as TGTGCCAGCAGTTTCAGGTGGTTAGGCAATCAGCCCCAGCATTTT.